Below, 4 T cell receptor beta chains from the same sample are listed, as sequenced in a study of vaccination and CD4 T cells after COVID-19. These receptors have no identified antigens. The treatment was: roughly 10-day PBMC culture with coronavirus spike peptide pools or control peptides (ViraFEST assay). Oncomine TCR Beta short-read sequencing was applied to DNA from cultured CD4+ T cells. TCRdb re-derived calls from the PCR reads in MiXCR, one entry per CDR3 protein. This table has 4,100 or so distinct CDR3 sequences, about 19% appearing once. The sample consisted of CD4+ T cells from blood, cultured in vitro. These receptors all come from a human donor who had recovered from COVID-19.

This chain links TRBV2 with TRBJ2-7; perhaps TRBD1 as D (6 bases). In germline, CDR1 is SNHLY, CDR2 FYNNEI. The V and J ends lost 6 bases and 6 bases respectively, with 9 bases between them. CDR3 size: 11 residues. CDR3 DNA: TGTGCCAGCAGAGAGACAGGCGAGCAGTACTTC. Protein product: CASRETGEQYF. The full variable domain, in which reference TRBV2 and TRBJ2-7 provide the parts outside the CDR3, is EPEVTQTPSHQVTQMGQEVILRCVPISNHLYFYWYRQILGQKVEFLVSFYNNEISEKSEIFDDQFSVERPDGSNFTLKIRSTKLEDSAMYFCASRETGEQYFGPGTRLTVT.

There are a few counts of this clonotype. The chain couples TRBV12-3 or TRBV12-4 to TRBJ2-5; D remains ambiguous. V gave up 4 bases and J gave up 6 bases, with 6 bases separating them. The CDR3 covers 11 residues. This CDR3 reads CASSSGKTQYF. CDR3 in DNA: TGTGCCAGCAGTTCTGGAAAGACCCAGTACTTC.

The chain recombines TRBV30 with TRBJ1-6; D gene unclear. With 3 bases removed from V and 3 bases from J, the gap between germline ends came to 6 bases. The CDR3 is 13 amino acids. Germline loops: CDR1 GTSNPN, CDR2 SVGIG (reference sequence). CDR3 coding DNA: TGTGCCTGGAGCCCGGACTATAATTCACCCCTCCACTTT. It yields the protein CAWSPDYNSPLHF.

This clonotype was observed a few times. This chain links TRBV9 with TRBJ2-1; no clear D. This CDR3 comprises 11 residues. CDR1 and CDR2 from the germline V gene are SGDLS and YYNGEE. The V gene lost 3 bases and the J gene lost 5 bases, with 3 bases spanning the gap. CDR3 coding DNA: TGTGCCAGCAGCGCCGACAATGAGCAGTTCTTC. Protein: CASSADNEQFF. The full variable domain, completed using reference TRBV9 and TRBJ2-1, is DSGVTQTPKHLITATGQRVTLRCSPRSGDLSVYWYQQSLDQGLQFLIQYYNGEERAKGNILERFSAQQFPDLHSELNLSSLELGDSALYFCASSADNEQFFGPGTRLTVL.